The 8 T cell receptor beta chains below were found in one sample sequenced in a study of blood T cell repertoires in COVID-19. Repertoires were generated with immunoSEQ multiplex PCR, while TCRdb's copy carries only in-frame clones and drops some. In the table there are more than 90,000 clones, around nine tenths of which are singletons. The sequenced sample consisted of peripheral blood. The receptors were gathered from a woman in her sixties or seventies with COVID-19, enrolled during active disease.

This rearrangement joins TRBV7-2 to TRBJ2-7; 8 nucleotides align to TRBD1. CDR3 length: 14 amino acids. V was pared by 5 bases and J by 7 bases, with 10 bases of the junction left unmatched. Germline CDR1 SGHTA, CDR2 FQGNSA. CDR3: CASSVDRGREEQYF. In DNA form, the CDR3 reads TGTGCCAGCAGCGTAGACAGGGGCCGGGAGGAGCAGTACTTC.

This clone was seen more than once but under ten times. CDR3 in amino acids: CASGTGYDEQYF. DNA for the CDR3: TGTGCCTCCGGGACAGGGTATGACGAGCAGTACTTC. The chain combines TRBV30 with TRBJ2-7; TRBD1 agrees at 9 bases. The length of the CDR3 is 12 residues. CDR1 is GTSNPN and CDR2 is SVGIG in the germline V gene (reference sequence). V was clipped by 7 bases and J by 5 bases; unmatched bases: 6.

The V call is TRBV27, the J call TRBJ1-1; D is ambiguous. CDR3 size: 13 residues. Germline V gene sequence: CDR1 MNHEY, CDR2 SMNVEV (reference sequence). Trimming removed 2 bases at V and 3 bases at J, with 7 bases between. CDR3 DNA: TGTGCCAGCAGTTTACCGGGATACACTGAAGCTTTCTTT. Its protein product is CASSLPGYTEAFF.

The rearrangement links TRBV4-1 to TRBJ2-2, with 10 bases lining up with TRBD2. With V trimmed by 2 bases and J by 5 bases, 11 bases remained unmatched. Germline V gene data show CDR1 as MGHRA and CDR2 as YSYEKL. The CDR3 is 18 residues long. The CDR3 sequence is CASSQFALAGVRTGELFF. CDR3 coding DNA: TGCGCCAGCAGCCAATTCGCTCTAGCGGGGGTTCGGACCGGGGAGCTGTTTTTT.

The sample holds one count of this clone. The rearrangement links TRBV19 to TRBJ1-2, with a tentative D call TRBD1 (5 bases). CDR3 length equals 13 residues. Germline V CDR1 and CDR2: LNHDA, SQIVND (reference sequence). V gave up 6 bases and J gave up 8 bases, with 16 bases separating them. CDR3: CASSLGRGGGYTF. The CDR3 DNA is TGTGCCAGTAGCCTTGGGAGGGGTGGCGGCTACACCTTC.

This sequence joins TRBV18 and TRBJ1-5, with a tentative D call TRBD1 (5 bases). The CDR3 totals 14 residues. Trimming removed 2 bases from V and 3 bases from J, with 8 bases in between. Germline assignment: CDR1 KGHSH and CDR2 LQKENI. CDR3 protein: CASSPARANQPQHF. As DNA, the CDR3 is TGTGCCAGCTCACCAGCCAGGGCCAATCAGCCCCAGCATTTT.

This chain connects TRBV7-9 to TRBJ1-6; 9 bases map to TRBD1. The CDR3 consists of 17 residues. Per the germline V gene, CDR1 is SEHNR and CDR2 is FQNEAQ (reference sequence). With V trimmed by 5 bases and J by 0 bases, 5 bases remained unmatched. The CDR3 is CASSPGQGSSYNSPLHF. The CDR3 DNA follows: TGTGCCAGCAGCCCAGGACAGGGGAGCTCCTATAATTCACCCCTCCACTTT. The full variable domain, with the rest looked up from reference TRBV7-9 and TRBJ1-6, is DTGVSQNPRHKITKRGQNVTFRCDPISEHNRLYWYRQTLGQGPEFLTYFQNEAQLEKSRLLSDRFSAERPKGSFSTLEIQRTEQGDSAMYLCASSPGQGSSYNSPLHFGNGTRLTVT.

The chain couples TRBV7-2 to TRBJ2-7, with D maybe TRBD2 (6 bases). The V end lost 5 bases, the J end lost 3 bases, and 17 bases lay between the germline ends. Germline V gene lookup returns CDR1 SGHTA and CDR2 FQGNSA. The CDR3 length is 15 residues. This chain's CDR3 is CASSRGTAVIYEQYF. The CDR3 DNA sequence: TGTGCCAGCAGCCGGGGGACTGCCGTGATCTACGAGCAGTACTTC.